This T cell receptor (beta chain) is from a study of CD8 T cells in Susac syndrome (dated by TCRdb to between 2017 and 2020). Regarding the study in general: The study used repertoire sequencing to test whether antigen drove CD8+ T cell activation and differentiation in Susac syndrome. The study compared CD8+ T cell repertoire clonality among about a dozen healthy donors, around 14 Susac syndrome patients and approximately 16 multiple sclerosis patients. The study at large found these results: The number of individuals in the TCR sequencing and HLA analysis was recognized as being relatively small.

RNA was extracted using the RNeasy kit, and about 0.45 to 1 microgram was reverse transcribed with random hexamers. TCR beta CDR3 regions were amplified with the immunoSEQ multiplex PCR assay covering 54 Vbeta and 13 Jbeta segments. PCR amplification bias was corrected by using a synthetic template baseline for primer optimization and computational correction. Processing in the source paper ran as follows. Reads were assigned to V, D and J genes according to IMGT and analyzed in immunoSEQ Analyzer, with only productive sequences retained. Clonality was computed as one minus Shannon entropy normalized by log2 of the number of productive unique sequences. For each patient and control, public and private clones were evaluated among the 100 most prevalent clones. Clones were defined as Susac-specific when absent from the healthy and MS cohorts, from 1,000 to 1,100 published viral clones and from other ImmuneACCESS disease sequences. The public reads were run again by TCRdb, first through fastp at Q25 and then through MiXCR, and only productive beta chains were kept. Merged by CDR3 protein, the rows form single entries marked with the most common genes and DNA. The V and J calls, along with clone size, are taken from TCRdb and not from the paper's own processing. The sample table lists about 300,000 distinct CDR3 sequences, about 85% of them with a count of one. Over 0.09% of the sample comes from the top ten.

The germline V gene gives CDR1 as SGDLS and CDR2 as YYNGEE. The germline ends are 14 bases apart after V is trimmed by 3 bases and J by 3 bases. Measured from the cysteine to the phenylalanine, the CDR3 is 15 residues long. Only CDR3 DNA is held: 45 bases, read in frame from base 1. Peripheral blood CD8+ and CD4+ T cells from healthy donors, Susac syndrome patients and multiple sclerosis patients were profiled by high-throughput TCR beta sequencing. Treatment-naive patients with stable or active relapsing-remitting disease fulfilling revised McDonald criteria were used as multiple sclerosis controls. Bulk CD8+ and CD4+ T cells were purified by magnetic negative isolation, while CD8+ TEMRA cells were enriched using FACS. Blood was drawn into EDTA tubes, processed within 24 hours, and PBMCs were isolated by density gradient centrifugation. PBMCs intended for TCR sequencing were frozen in liquid nitrogen and were later thawed in a 37 degrees C water bath. The sorted or isolated CD4+, CD8+ and CD8+ TEMRA cells reached a purity of at least 90%.

Note on this clonotype: Its antigen is currently not known. No quality values exist for individual bases; no much larger clone is one base distant.

The chain is assembled from TRBV9 and TRBJ2-3; a tentative D match to TRBD2 spans 5 bases. The TCR originated in a human donor with multiple sclerosis. Material: CD8+ T cells from PBMCs. CDR3 sequence: CASSAWPRGTDTQYF. The nucleotides read TGTGCCAGCAGCGCGTGGCCCCGGGGTACAGATACGCAGTATTTT. The CDR3 plus the reference TRBV9 and TRBJ2-3 genes for the other parts give the full variable domain: DSGVTQTPKHLITATGQRVTLRCSPRSGDLSVYWYQQSLDQGLQFLIQYYNGEERAKGNILERFSAQQFPDLHSELNLSSLELGDSALYFCASSAWPRGTDTQYFGPGTRLTVL.